What follows are 32 T cell receptor beta chains derived from one specimen sequenced in a study of CD8+CD57+ T cells in acquired aplastic anemia. Selection for sequencing was limited to patients who had shown CD8+CD57+ cell expansion by flow cytometry. According to the study, genomic DNA was the template for TCR beta VDJ and CDR3 profiling. Via MiXCR, TCRdb re-called the reads, giving one row per CDR3 protein. Of around 430,000 distinct CDR3 sequences listed, more than 25% are singletons. The sequencing input was sorted CD4+, CD8+, or CD8+CD57+ T cells (not recorded which) from PBMCs. The receptors were gathered from a human donor with aplastic anemia.

There are a few counts of this clonotype. J is TRBJ2-5 and V is TRBV5-8; D uncertain. Trimming took off 2 bases at V and 1 base at J, with 12 bases between the two ends. Germline values: CDR1 SGHTS, CDR2 YDEGEE. This CDR3 comprises 15 residues. CDR3 sequence (DNA): TGTGCCAGCAGCTTTGAGCGTAGACTCCAAGAGACCCAGTACTTC. It codes for CASSFERRLQETQYF.

This clonotype was found a few times. This chain links TRBV15 with TRBJ2-3; D call uncertain. This CDR3 has 13 residues. Trimming pared 0 bases from V and 5 bases from J, leaving 6 bases between. Germline V gene lookup returns CDR1 LNHNV and CDR2 YYDKDF (reference sequence). CDR3 amino acids: CATSRDQVDTQYF. Here the CDR3 DNA reads TGTGCCACCAGCAGAGATCAGGTAGATACGCAGTATTTT. The complete variable domain, with remaining parts taken from reference TRBV15 and TRBJ2-3, reads DAMVIQNPRYQVTQFGKPVTLSCSQTLNHNVMYWYQQKSSQAPKLLFHYYDKDFNNEADTPDNFQSRRPNTSFCFLDIRSPGLGDTAMYLCATSRDQVDTQYFGPGTRLTVL.

This clonotype was observed many times. The chain carries TRBV7-6 and TRBJ1-5, with a tentative D call TRBD1 (6 bases). This CDR3 is 13 amino acids long. The germline V and J ends were trimmed by 6 bases and 8 bases, with 14 bases remaining between them. The germline gives CDR1 SGHVS, CDR2 FNYEAQ. The DNA of the CDR3 is TGTGCCAGCAGTTCCGGACAGTTAAAGCCCCAGCATTTT. Translating gives CASSSGQLKPQHF.

This clonotype has just a few counts. The V call is TRBV14, the J call TRBJ2-7, with 10 bases matching TRBD2. In germline, CDR1 is SGHDN, CDR2 FVKESK. This CDR3 has 15 residues. Trimming took 4 bases from V and 3 from J; bases not matched to a gene: 6. CDR3: CASSPGLAAFYEQYF. The CDR3 nucleotides are TGTGCCAGCAGCCCAGGACTAGCGGCTTTCTACGAGCAGTACTTC.

CDR3 DNA: TGTGCCAGCAGCTTAGGCGGGAGCCGGTACAATGAGCAGTTCTTC. Protein: CASSLGGSRYNEQFF. This chain links TRBV13 with TRBJ2-1; D may be TRBD2 (6 bases). This CDR3 has 15 residues. Germline CDR1 PRHDT, CDR2 FYEKMQ (reference sequence). V was cut by 0 bases and J by 4 bases, with 10 bases left in between. Full variable domain (remainder filled in from reference TRBV13 and TRBJ2-1): AAGVIQSPRHLIKEKRETATLKCYPIPRHDTVYWYQQGPGQDPQFLISFYEKMQSDKGSIPDRFSAQQFSDYHSELNMSSLELGDSALYFCASSLGGSRYNEQFFGPGTRLTVL.

This clonotype was counted many times. This sequence joins TRBV15 and TRBJ2-3; TRBD2 matches at 11 bases. Per germline, CDR1 LNHNV and CDR2 YYDKDF (reference sequence). This CDR3 contains 17 residues. The V and J ends lost 3 bases and 2 bases, in that order; junction bases with no gene match: 7. CDR3 residues: CATSRGPGLADTDTQYF. CDR3 sequence (DNA): TGTGCCACCAGCAGGGGACCGGGACTAGCGGACACAGATACGCAGTATTTT.

In this sample, this clonotype turned up a few times. A read error may produce the germline difference seen at one junction end. V usage is TRBV24-1 and J usage is TRBJ2-7; D tentatively fits TRBD1 or TRBD2 (5 bases each). The CDR3 is 13 amino acids. Per germline, CDR1 KGHDR and CDR2 SFDVKD. CDR3 coding DNA: TGTGCCAGCAGTTTAGGGACCCCCTACGAGCAGTACTTC. Translated: CASSLGTPYEQYF.

This clonotype was counted ten times or more. The V and J genes are TRBV15 and TRBJ2-7; the D gene is possibly TRBD2 (5 bases). Trimming removed 5 bases at V and 4 bases at J, with 15 bases between. The germline V gene encodes CDR1 LNHNV and CDR2 YYDKDF (reference sequence). This CDR3 region has 14 residues. In nucleotides, the CDR3 is TGTGCCACCAGCGAGGCCGGGATTCTATACGAGCAGTACTTC. Its translation: CATSEAGILYEQYF.

The gene calls are TRBV5-4 and TRBJ1-2; perhaps TRBD1 as D (5 bases). V dropped 4 bases and J dropped 9 bases, with 22 bases sitting between them. This CDR3 comprises 15 residues. Germline V gene lookup returns CDR1 SGHNT and CDR2 YYREEE (reference sequence). CDR3 in amino acids: CASSPLGRGPDSYTF. Here the CDR3 DNA reads TGTGCCAGCAGCCCCCTGGGTAGGGGCCCCGATAGCTACACCTTC.

This clonotype was seen a few times. This chain connects TRBV6-4 to TRBJ1-1, with D unclear. V was trimmed by 6 bases and J by 1 base, leaving 12 bases between them. The CDR3 runs to 14 residues. The germline V gene encodes CDR1 MRHNA and CDR2 SNTAGT. CDR3 region: CASRLNRRNTEAFF. The CDR3 nucleotides read TGTGCCAGCAGGCTGAATAGAAGGAACACTGAAGCTTTCTTT.

This clonotype was seen repeatedly, ten times or more. V gene TRBV20-1 combines with J gene TRBJ1-3, with TRBD1 matching over 9 bases. V gave up 6 bases and J gave up 4 bases; unmatched junction bases: 7. Germline V gene sequence: CDR1 DFQATT, CDR2 SNEGSKA (reference sequence). CDR3 size: 14 residues. The CDR3 sequence: CSASDRGSGNTIYF. The CDR3 coding sequence is TGCAGTGCCTCGGACAGGGGATCAGGAAACACCATATATTTT.

This rearrangement joins TRBV20-1 to TRBJ2-7, with 8 bases lining up with TRBD1. V lost 6 bases to trimming and J lost 0 bases; unmatched junction nucleotides: 7. Germline V lookup: CDR1 DFQATT, CDR2 SNEGSKA (reference sequence). The CDR3 consists of 14 residues. The CDR3 nucleotides read TGCAGTGCCACCCAGGGGGCCGTCTCCTACGAGCAGTACTTC. This gives the protein CSATQGAVSYEQYF.

Many counts were recorded for this clonotype. V gene TRBV20-1 combines with J gene TRBJ2-1; 7 bases fit TRBD2. Trimming took 3 bases from V and 16 from J; bases not matched to a gene: 12. The CDR3 is made up of 12 amino acids. Germline V gene sequence: CDR1 DFQATT, CDR2 SNEGSKA (reference sequence). In nucleotides, the CDR3 is TGCAGTGCTAGGATGACTAGCACGACAAGTTTCTTC. Residues: CSARMTSTTSFF.

This clonotype appeared a few times. The gene calls are TRBV7-2 and TRBJ1-6; D unresolved. CDR3 size: 12 residues. Germline CDR1 and CDR2: SGHTA and FQGNSA. Trimming pared 5 bases from V and 8 bases from J, leaving 7 bases between. CDR3 nucleotides: TGTGCCAGCAGCCCCCAGCATTCACCCCTCCACTTT. It codes for CASSPQHSPLHF.

The chain recombines TRBV6-1 with TRBJ2-2, with 9 bases fitting TRBD1. CDR1 is MNHNS and CDR2 is SASEGT in the germline V gene. The CDR3 loop spans 17 amino acids. Unmatched junction bases numbered 12, after V lost 8 bases and J lost 2 bases. The CDR3 loop reads CASSPGQGTTNTGELFF. In DNA, the CDR3 is TGTGCCAGCTCACCTGGACAGGGGACGACCAACACCGGGGAGCTGTTTTTT.

This clonotype was counted between two and nine times. The gene calls are TRBV2 and TRBJ1-1; TRBD1 matches at 11 bases. Losses at the gene ends were 7 bases for V and 6 bases for J; bases not matched to a gene: 16. Germline values: CDR1 SNHLY, CDR2 FYNNEI. This CDR3 comprises 17 residues. The CDR3 DNA sequence: TGTGCCAGCACTAGTACCGGGACAGGGGGGGACGGTCCTGAAGCTTTCTTT. Its protein is CASTSTGTGGDGPEAFF.

This clonotype was counted ten times or more. The V call is TRBV7-3, the J call TRBJ2-7; D is undetermined. V gave up 0 bases and J gave up 7 bases, with 10 bases separating them. Germline CDR1 and CDR2: SGHTA and FQGTGA. The CDR3 spans 13 residues. The CDR3 nucleotides are TGTGCCAGCAGCTTAACTACCCTGGGGGAGCAGTACTTC. Amino acid sequence: CASSLTTLGEQYF.

The table lists this clonotype with many counts. The gene calls are TRBV2 and TRBJ1-2; possible D gene TRBD1, 6 bases. In germline, CDR1 is SNHLY, CDR2 FYNNEI. This CDR3 spans 14 amino acids. Trimming stripped 6 bases from V and 2 bases from J, with 13 bases between. The CDR3 DNA follows: TGTGCCAGCAGAGACACAGGACAGAACTATGGCTACACCTTC. It encodes CASRDTGQNYGYTF.

This clonotype has ten or more counts. The chain carries TRBV20-1 and TRBJ2-7; unclear D gene. Germline-derived CDR1 and CDR2 are DFQATT and SNEGSKA (reference sequence). The germline V and J ends were trimmed by 5 bases and 11 bases, with 19 bases remaining between them. The CDR3 spans 12 residues. The CDR3 sequence is CSARAQNALKYF. Written as DNA, the CDR3 is TGCAGTGCTCGGGCCCAGAACGCCCTGAAGTACTTC.

The chain has TRBV12-3 or TRBV12-4 and TRBJ2-7; a possible D gene is TRBD1 (6 bases). V was trimmed by 6 bases and J by 5 bases, leaving 17 bases between them. CDR3 length: 14 amino acids. The CDR3 sequence is CASSLFGRGHEQYF. CDR3 coding DNA: TGTGCCAGCAGCCTTTTCGGCAGGGGTCACGAGCAGTACTTC.

This clonotype has a count of ten or more. The gene calls are TRBV10-3 and TRBJ1-6, with 8 positions matching TRBD1. Trimming took 7 bases from V and 5 from J; bases not matched to a gene: 7. The CDR3 has 15 residues. Germline CDR1 ENHRY, CDR2 SYGVKD. The CDR3 loop is CAIKPDREDNSPLHF. As DNA, the CDR3 is TGTGCCATCAAGCCGGACAGGGAGGATAATTCACCCCTCCACTTT.

A few counts support this clonotype. The chain joins TRBV10-3 to TRBJ2-5; tentative D call: TRBD1 (5 bases). Trimming left V 10 bases short and J 1 base short, with 13 bases between. This CDR3 contains 13 residues. The germline V gene has CDR1 ENHRY and CDR2 SYGVKD. CDR3 loop: CASSPGIQETQYF. The CDR3 DNA reads TGTGCCAGCAGCCCAGGGATCCAAGAGACCCAGTACTTC.

This clonotype was seen ten or more times. The chain is built from TRBV20-1 and TRBJ2-7; 7 nucleotides line up with TRBD1. V shed 3 bases and J 4 bases; nucleotides not matched to a gene: 9. CDR3 size: 14 residues. The germline V gene has CDR1 DFQATT and CDR2 SNEGSKA (reference sequence). The CDR3 DNA follows: TGCAGTGCTAGCCCCCCGGACAGGCTGTACGAGCAGTACTTC. This encodes CSASPPDRLYEQYF.

Many counts were recorded for this clonotype. The chain employs TRBV4-1 and TRBJ1-2, with D tentatively TRBD1 (6 bases). The V gene lost 3 bases and the J gene lost 3 bases, with 14 bases spanning the gap. The length of the CDR3 is 15 residues. Germline V lookup: CDR1 MGHRA, CDR2 YSYEKL. The CDR3 coding sequence is TGCGCCAGCAGCCACATCGTGGGGGCTGACTATGGCTACACCTTC. It yields the protein CASSHIVGADYGYTF.

On this clonotype: At one end, the junction sequence differs from germline, possibly due to a read error. The V call is TRBV24-1, the J call TRBJ2-2, with TRBD1 matching over 8 bases. CDR1 and CDR2 from the germline V gene are KGHDR and SFDVKD. The CDR3 sequence is 16 residues long. The CDR3 region is CATGDSGTGDTGELFF. In DNA, the CDR3 is TGTGCCACCGGTGATTCCGGGACAGGCGACACCGGGGAGCTGTTTTTT.

This clonotype was seen only a few times. CDR3 sequence reads: CASSRDRGENTIYF. DNA of the CDR3: TGTGCCAGCAGCCGGGACAGGGGGGAAAACACCATATATTTT. The rearrangement uses TRBV2 and TRBJ1-3, with TRBD1 matching over 11 bases. Trimming took 6 bases from V and 6 from J; bases not matched to a gene: 4. The CDR3 length is 14 residues. Looked up from germline, CDR1 is SNHLY and CDR2 is FYNNEI.

This clonotype has only one observation. The chain is built from TRBV10-3 and TRBJ1-1; TRBD1 might be the D (6 bases). Deletions cut 0 bases from V and 0 bases from J, with 11 bases between. The CDR3 runs 16 residues. Per the germline V gene, CDR1 is ENHRY and CDR2 is SYGVKD. The CDR3 loop reads CAISESGQGLNTEAFF. The CDR3 DNA is TGTGCCATCAGTGAGTCAGGGCAGGGGTTGAACACTGAAGCTTTCTTT.

A word on this clonotype: A junction end diverges from the germline sequence, so it may reflect a read error. The chain joins TRBV10-3 to TRBJ2-3; D gene uncertain. CDR1 and CDR2 (germline): ENHRY, SYGVKD. CDR3 length: 12 residues. This CDR3 is CASSHTLTTQYF. Written as DNA, the CDR3 is TGTGCCAGCAGTCACACCTTGACGACGCAGTATTTT.

As for this clonotype: Lacking the conserved final phenylalanine or tryptophan, this CDR3 likely reflects a read error. This chain joins TRBV5-1 and TRBJ1-1, with TRBD1 matching 9 bases. V was clipped by 4 bases and J by 6 bases; unmatched bases: 10. The CDR3 consists of 15 residues. Germline CDR1 and CDR2: SGHRS and YFSETQ. CDR3 protein: CASSRDGTGMPEAFL. The CDR3 DNA follows: TGCGCCAGCAGCCGTGATGGGACAGGGATGCCTGAAGCTTTCCTT.

The chain joins TRBV20-1 to TRBJ2-7; D not certain. The CDR3 is 13 amino acids. Germline CDR1 and CDR2: DFQATT and SNEGSKA (reference sequence). The V end lost 3 bases, the J end lost 0 bases, and 9 bases lay between the germline ends. Here the CDR3 DNA reads TGCAGTGCTAGGGACGGCTACTCCTACGAGCAGTACTTC. As protein: CSARDGYSYEQYF.

This clonotype showed up many times. V gene TRBV5-5 combines with J gene TRBJ1-5; the D gene is possibly TRBD1 (5 bases). CDR3 length: 14 residues. Germline V CDR1 and CDR2: SGHKS, YYEKEE (reference sequence). V was pared by 4 bases and J by 3 bases, with 11 bases between. CDR3 sequence (DNA): TGTGCCAGCAGCACGGGACGTAACAATCAGCCCCAGCATTTT. Protein: CASSTGRNNQPQHF.

This clonotype was seen a few times. This chain uses TRBV7-9 with TRBJ2-7; D tentatively fits TRBD1 or TRBD2 (5 bases each). The V end was cut by 5 bases, the J end by 9 bases, with 23 bases between. Germline assignment: CDR1 SEHNR and CDR2 FQNEAQ (reference sequence). CDR3 length: 15 amino acids. CDR3 nucleotide sequence: TGTGCCAGCAGCAAACCCGGGACGGGTCTCTTGATGCAGTACTTC. Amino acids: CASSKPGTGLLMQYF.